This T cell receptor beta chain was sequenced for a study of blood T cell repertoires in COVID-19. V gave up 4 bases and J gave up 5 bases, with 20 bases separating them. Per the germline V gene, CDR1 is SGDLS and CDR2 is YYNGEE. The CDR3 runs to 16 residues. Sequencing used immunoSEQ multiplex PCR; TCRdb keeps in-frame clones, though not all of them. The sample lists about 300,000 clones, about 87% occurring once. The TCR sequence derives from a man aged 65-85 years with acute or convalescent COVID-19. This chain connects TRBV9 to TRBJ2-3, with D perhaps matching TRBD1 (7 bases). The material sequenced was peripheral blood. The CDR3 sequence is CASSPQGGLRGDTQYF. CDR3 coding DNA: TGTGCCAGCAGCCCCCAGGGGGGCCTAAGGGGAGATACGCAGTATTTT.